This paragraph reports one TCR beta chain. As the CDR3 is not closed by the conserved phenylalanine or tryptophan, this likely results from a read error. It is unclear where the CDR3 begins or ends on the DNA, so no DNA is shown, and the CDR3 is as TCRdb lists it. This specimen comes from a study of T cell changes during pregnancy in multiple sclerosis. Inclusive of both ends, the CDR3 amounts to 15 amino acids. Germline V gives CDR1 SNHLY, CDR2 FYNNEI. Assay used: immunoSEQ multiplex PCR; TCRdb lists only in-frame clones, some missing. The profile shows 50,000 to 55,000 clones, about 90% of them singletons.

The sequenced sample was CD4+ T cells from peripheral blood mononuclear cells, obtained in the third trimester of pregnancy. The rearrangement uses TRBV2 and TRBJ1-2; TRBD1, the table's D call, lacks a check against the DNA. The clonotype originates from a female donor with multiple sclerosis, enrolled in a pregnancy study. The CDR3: CASSDPPTGVGEKGI.